One sample yielded the 5 T cell receptor beta chains listed below, sequenced in a study of response to subunit inactivated influenza vaccine. MiXCR, run by TCRdb on the RT-PCR reads, gives a single entry per CDR3 protein. The profile shows over 750,000 distinct CDR3 sequences, approximately 21% of them singletons. Sample: PBMCs from blood, taken about 5 days after vaccination. The origin of the receptors is a man aged 45-65 years who received an inactivated influenza vaccine.

The chain recombines TRBV24-1 with TRBJ2-3; the match to TRBD2 covers 11 bases. The CDR3 length is 17 residues. V lost 0 bases, J lost 6 bases, and 7 bases stayed unmatched. CDR1 is KGHDR and CDR2 is SFDVKD in the germline V gene. Here the CDR3 DNA reads TGTGCCACCAGTGATTTGACTAGCGGGGGAGTAGGCGATACGCAGTATTTT. Residues: CATSDLTSGGVGDTQYF.

The sample holds many counts of this clonotype. V is TRBV27 and J is TRBJ2-7, with no clear D. The V end was cut by 8 bases, the J end by 2 bases, with 19 bases between. The CDR3 consists of 15 residues. Germline V gives CDR1 MNHEY, CDR2 SMNVEV (reference sequence). CDR3 amino acids: CASCPGLPAAYEQYF. The CDR3 DNA reads TGTGCCAGCTGCCCTGGATTGCCGGCAGCCTACGAGCAGTACTTC.

This clonotype has more than one count but fewer than ten. V is TRBV20-1 and J is TRBJ2-4, with D tentatively TRBD1 (6 bases). Germline V lookup: CDR1 DFQATT, CDR2 SNEGSKA (reference sequence). Trimming took off 6 bases at V and 0 bases at J, with 15 bases between the two ends. The CDR3 loop spans 15 amino acids. CDR3 residues: CSAGPTGLAKNIQYF. As DNA, the CDR3 is TGCAGTGCGGGACCTACAGGGCTAGCCAAAAACATTCAGTACTTC.

A few counts support this clonotype. V and J are TRBV6-5 and TRBJ2-1, with D possibly being TRBD1 or TRBD2 (6 bases each). This CDR3 is built from 17 residues. Germline V lookup: CDR1 MNHEY, CDR2 SVGAGI. The V and J ends lost 2 bases and 0 bases respectively, with 14 bases between them. The CDR3, as DNA: TGTGCCAGCAGTTACCCGATAGGGGGGAGCTCCTACAATGAGCAGTTCTTC. Its translation is CASSYPIGGSSYNEQFF.

V and J are TRBV5-6 and TRBJ2-6, with no clear D. This CDR3 is built from 16 residues. CDR1 is SGHDT, CDR2 YYEEEE, per germline. Trimming took off 4 bases at V and 0 bases at J, with 11 bases between the two ends. The CDR3 sequence: CASSPLRYSGANVLTF. As DNA, the CDR3 is TGTGCCAGCAGCCCGCTGAGATACTCTGGGGCCAACGTCCTGACTTTC.